This TCR beta chain is drawn from a study of cytomegalovirus exposure and HLA in healthy donors. Study-wide findings and caveats: Cytomegalovirus association was listed for 164 TCR beta chains.

The germline V and J ends were trimmed by 3 bases and 4 bases, with 10 bases remaining between them. The CDR3 has 13 residues. Germline V gene data show CDR1 as GTSNPN and CDR2 as SVGIG (reference sequence). PCR amplification relied on 60 Vbeta primers (plus 13 Jbeta primers). Assay used: immunoSEQ multiplex PCR; TCRdb lists only in-frame clones, some missing. The table lists roughly 130,000 clones, roughly 70% of them singletons. To note about this clone: What it recognizes is unknown.

The chain carries TRBV30 and TRBJ1-5, with TRBD1 as a possible D gene (5 bases). The sample comprised PBMCs. The TCR originated in a middle-aged man in good health and CMV-seropositive. The CDR3, as DNA: TGTGCCTGGAGGGGAGGGGATAATCAGCCCCAGCATTTT. Its protein is CAWRGGDNQPQHF.